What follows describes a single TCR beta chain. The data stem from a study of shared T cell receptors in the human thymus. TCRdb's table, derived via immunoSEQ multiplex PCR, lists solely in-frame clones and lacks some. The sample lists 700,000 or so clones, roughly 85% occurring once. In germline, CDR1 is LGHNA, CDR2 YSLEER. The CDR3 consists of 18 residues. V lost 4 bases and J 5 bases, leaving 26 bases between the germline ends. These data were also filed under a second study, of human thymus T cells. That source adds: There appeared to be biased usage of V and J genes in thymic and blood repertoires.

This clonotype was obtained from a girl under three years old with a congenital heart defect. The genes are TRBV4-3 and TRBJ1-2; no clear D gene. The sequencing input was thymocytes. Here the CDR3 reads CASSPKSISSLDGYGYTF. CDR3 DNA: TGCGCCAGCAGCCCCAAGTCGATTTCGAGCCTAGACGGTTATGGCTACACCTTC.